The 22 T cell receptor beta chains reported below all come from one sample, sequenced in a study of blood T cell repertoires in COVID-19. Assay: immunoSEQ multiplex PCR; the TCRdb copy retains only in-frame clones and omits some. Of about 160,000 clones listed, 79% were seen once; the top ten hold more than 6.5%. Sample: peripheral blood. The receptors derive from a woman in her sixties with COVID-19, enrolled during active disease.

The CDR3: CASRDRVGEKLFF. Written as DNA, the CDR3 is TGTGCCAGCAGAGACAGGGTGGGTGAAAAACTGTTTTTT. This chain links TRBV28 with TRBJ1-4; 7 nucleotides match TRBD1. V gave up 6 bases and J gave up 7 bases; unmatched junction bases: 5. This CDR3 has 13 amino acids. The V gene's germline CDR1 is MDHEN and CDR2 SYDVKM.

This chain connects TRBV9 to TRBJ2-1; the D gene is possibly TRBD2 (6 bases). CDR1 and CDR2 from the germline V gene are SGDLS and YYNGEE. There are 13 residues in the CDR3. The V gene lost 0 bases and the J gene lost 8 bases, with 9 bases spanning the gap. The CDR3 sequence is CASSVGGGDEQFF. CDR3 coding DNA: TGTGCCAGCAGCGTAGGTGGCGGGGATGAGCAGTTCTTC.

The V call is TRBV5-1, the J call TRBJ1-4; D call uncertain. Trimming took 5 bases from V and 4 from J, leaving 15 bases between them. The CDR3 covers 15 residues. The V gene's germline CDR1 is SGHRS and CDR2 YFSETQ. In DNA, the CDR3 is TGCGCCAGCAGGGAACAGTTGTTAAGTAATGAAAAACTGTTTTTT. This encodes CASREQLLSNEKLFF.

This clone was seen once. The chain employs TRBV21-1 and TRBJ2-7; TRBD1 is the table's D call, not checked against the DNA. TRBV21-1 is a pseudogene. The CDR3 spans 16 residues. The CDR3: CASSNHPYRGLYEQYV. CDR3 nucleotides: TGTGCCAGCAGCAATCATCCCTACAGGGGACTCTACGAGCAGTACGTC.

This chain joins TRBV5-1 and TRBJ2-3; the D gene is possibly TRBD2 (5 bases). Germline-derived CDR1 and CDR2 are SGHRS and YFSETQ. CDR3 length: 16 residues. V lost 4 bases and J lost 0, with 15 bases in between. CDR3 residues: CASSRLTTESTDTQYF. DNA for the CDR3: TGCGCCAGCAGCCGCCTGACTACCGAGAGCACAGATACGCAGTATTTT.

The rearrangement uses TRBV6-5 and TRBJ2-7; TRBD2 matches 12 bases. Germline lookup yields CDR1 MNHEY and CDR2 SVGAGI. The CDR3 totals 14 residues. With 7 bases clipped from V and 3 bases from J, the junction kept 4 bases outside the gene matches. The CDR3 DNA reads as TGTGCCAGCACTGTACTAGCGGGGGGCTACGAGCAGTACGTC. It specifies CASTVLAGGYEQYV.

This clone was seen a handful of times. The chain joins TRBV7-9 to TRBJ2-7, with TRBD1 as a possible D gene (8 bases). The CDR3 has 15 amino acids. CDR1 and CDR2 from the germline V gene are SEHNR and FQNEAQ (reference sequence). Trimming cost V 2 bases and J 2 bases, with 13 bases left between them. The DNA of the CDR3 is TGTGCCAGCAGCTTAAGCGGGACAGGTACCTACGAGCAGTACTTC. Translation: CASSLSGTGTYEQYF.

CDR3 bases: TGCGCCAGCAGTGAAGGAGGGACGGATTCACCCCTCCACTTT. Amino acids: CASSEGGTDSPLHF. V and J are TRBV10-2 and TRBJ1-6; a weak D match, TRBD1 (5 bases). The germline V gene has CDR1 WSHSY and CDR2 SAAADI. This CDR3 spans 14 amino acids. V was trimmed by 3 bases and J by 8 bases, leaving 11 bases between them.

J is TRBJ2-2 and V is TRBV19; a weak D match, TRBD2 (5 bases). Trimming took 6 bases from V and 7 from J, leaving 6 bases between them. The CDR3 consists of 11 residues. Per the germline V gene, CDR1 is LNHDA and CDR2 is SQIVND (reference sequence). CDR3 amino acids: CASRDFGELFF. Written as DNA, the CDR3 is TGTGCCAGTAGGGACTTCGGGGAGCTGTTTTTT.

The CDR3 sequence: CASSGSGAPGGYTF. CDR3 bases: TGCGCCAGCAGCGGGTCAGGGGCCCCCGGTGGCTACACCTTC. The V and J genes are TRBV5-1 and TRBJ1-2; a weak D match, TRBD1 (6 bases). Deletions cut 4 bases from V and 7 bases from J, with 17 bases between. This CDR3 contains 14 residues. Per the germline V gene, CDR1 is SGHRS and CDR2 is YFSETQ.

The chain joins TRBV7-3 to TRBJ2-3; 11 bases agree with TRBD2. Germline lookup yields CDR1 SGHTA and CDR2 FQGTGA. This CDR3 contains 16 residues. V lost 4 bases to trimming and J lost 5 bases; unmatched junction nucleotides: 8. The CDR3: CASSSNIAGGIDTQYF. CDR3 in DNA: TGTGCCAGCAGCTCGAATATAGCGGGGGGGATAGATACGCAGTATTTT.

Written as DNA, the CDR3 is TGTGCCAGCAGCAAAGTCGCTGACAGCTACACAGATACGCAGTATTTT. Its protein is CASSKVADSYTDTQYF. J is TRBJ2-3 and V is TRBV21-1; TRBD1 is the table's D call and was not checked against the DNA. TRBV21-1 is flagged as a pseudogene. The CDR3 totals 16 residues.

The table lists this clone with a few counts. This chain's CDR3 is CASRQDRGTVSPLHF. The DNA of the CDR3 is TGTGCCAGCAGACAAGACAGGGGGACGGTTTCACCCCTCCACTTT. The chain recombines TRBV2 with TRBJ1-6, with 9 bases identical to TRBD1. The V segment lost 6 bases and the J segment 9 bases; nucleotides outside the gene matches: 9. The CDR3 covers 15 residues. Germline-derived CDR1 and CDR2 are SNHLY and FYNNEI. The entire variable domain, with the rest obtained from reference TRBV2 and TRBJ1-6, is as follows: EPEVTQTPSHQVTQMGQEVILRCVPISNHLYFYWYRQILGQKVEFLVSFYNNEISEKSEIFDDQFSVERPDGSNFTLKIRSTKLEDSAMYFCASRQDRGTVSPLHFGNGTRLTVT.

The J gene is TRBJ2-1, the V gene TRBV5-6; TRBD2 matches 9 bases. Unmatched junction bases numbered 5, after V lost 7 bases and J lost 3 bases. Germline V lookup: CDR1 SGHDT, CDR2 YYEEEE. The CDR3 sequence is 14 residues long. DNA for the CDR3: TGTGCCAGCGGCAGCGGGAGGTACTACAATGAGCAGTTCTTC. Translation gives CASGSGRYYNEQFF.

The table lists this clone with a count of one. The germline gene is not matched at one end of the junction; a read error may be the cause. The V gene is TRBV19, the J gene TRBJ1-2, with TRBD1 as a possible D gene (5 bases). Germline V gives CDR1 LNHDA, CDR2 SQIVND (reference sequence). The CDR3 is 14 amino acids. This chain's CDR3 is CANSIAGGSYGYTF. The CDR3 region has the DNA TGTGCCAATAGTATAGCGGGGGGAAGCTATGGCTACACCTTC.

Only one count was recorded for this clone. The V and J genes are TRBV29-1 and TRBJ1-4; 7 positions match TRBD1. In germline, CDR1 is SQVTM, CDR2 ANQGSEA. The CDR3 has 13 residues. V lost 7 bases, J lost 5 bases, and 7 bases stayed unmatched. The CDR3 sequence is CSARGTDNEKLFF. The DNA for the CDR3 is TGCAGCGCCCGAGGGACAGACAATGAAAAACTGTTTTTT.

The chain links TRBV12-5 to TRBJ2-2; TRBD1 aligns across 9 bases. The V gene end was trimmed by 1 base and the J gene end by 2 bases; junction bases not matched to a gene: 2. Germline V gene lookup returns CDR1 LGHNT and CDR2 FRNRAP. The CDR3 runs 16 residues. CDR3 in DNA: TGTGCTAGTGGTTTGGGGACAGGGGTAAACACCGGGGAGCTGTTTTTT. Residues: CASGLGTGVNTGELFF.

The rearrangement joins TRBV9 to TRBJ2-5; the D gene is possibly TRBD2 (5 bases). The germline V gene encodes CDR1 SGDLS and CDR2 YYNGEE. The CDR3 covers 16 residues. The V end was cut by 5 bases, the J end by 2 bases, with 19 bases between. CDR3 in amino acids: CASSPLGGRLQETQYF. CDR3 bases: TGTGCCAGCAGTCCCCTAGGAGGACGACTACAAGAGACCCAGTACTTC.

The chain joins TRBV7-8 to TRBJ2-7, with D tentatively TRBD1 (6 bases). CDR3 size: 16 residues. Germline values: CDR1 SGHVS, CDR2 FQNEAQ. The V and J ends lost 2 bases and 2 bases respectively, with 16 bases between them. The CDR3 region is CASSLSGRQDPYEQYF. As DNA, the CDR3 is TGTGCCAGCAGCTTAAGTGGGCGACAGGATCCCTACGAGCAGTACTTC.

This clone has only a few counts. The chain uses TRBV19 and TRBJ1-1; D unclear. V was pared by 2 bases and J by 1 base, with 11 bases between. CDR1 LNHDA and CDR2 SQIVND come from the germline V gene (reference sequence). The CDR3 spans 15 residues. As DNA, the CDR3 is TGTGCCAGTAGTATAATGTTCTCTCGGAACACTGAAGCTTTCTTT. Encoded protein: CASSIMFSRNTEAFF.

The chain recombines TRBV29-1 with TRBJ2-5; 9 nucleotides line up with TRBD1. Germline-derived CDR1 and CDR2 are SQVTM and ANQGSEA. V lost 6 bases to trimming and J lost 7 bases; unmatched junction nucleotides: 6. The CDR3 loop spans 12 amino acids. The CDR3 DNA is TGCAGCGTAGGGGACAGGGTGGGGACCCAGTACTTC. Translating it yields CSVGDRVGTQYF.

J is TRBJ2-1 and V is TRBV9, with TRBD2 identical over 10 bases. The CDR3 extends over 15 amino acids. The germline V gene encodes CDR1 SGDLS and CDR2 YYNGEE. With 6 bases clipped from V and 4 bases from J, the junction kept 7 bases outside the gene matches. The CDR3 sequence is CASNLAGEPYNEQFF. The CDR3, as DNA: TGTGCCAGCAACCTAGCGGGAGAACCGTACAATGAGCAGTTCTTC.